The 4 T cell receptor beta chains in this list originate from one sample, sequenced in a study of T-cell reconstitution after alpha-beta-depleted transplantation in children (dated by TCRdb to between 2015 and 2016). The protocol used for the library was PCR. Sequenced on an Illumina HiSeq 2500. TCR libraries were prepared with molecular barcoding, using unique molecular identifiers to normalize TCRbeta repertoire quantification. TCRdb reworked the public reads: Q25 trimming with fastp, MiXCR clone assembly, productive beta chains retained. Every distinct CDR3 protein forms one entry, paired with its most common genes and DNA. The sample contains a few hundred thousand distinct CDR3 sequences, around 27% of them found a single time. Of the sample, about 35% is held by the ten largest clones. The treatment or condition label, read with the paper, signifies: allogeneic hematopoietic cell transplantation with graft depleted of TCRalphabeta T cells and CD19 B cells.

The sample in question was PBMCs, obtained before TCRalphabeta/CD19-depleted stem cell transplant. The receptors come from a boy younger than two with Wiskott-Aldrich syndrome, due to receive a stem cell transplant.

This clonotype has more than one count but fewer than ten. This CDR3 reads CASSLGVAGVRYNEQFF. Written as DNA, the CDR3 is TGCGCCAGCAGCTTGGGCGTAGCGGGAGTCAGGTACAATGAGCAGTTCTTC. The chain is built from TRBV5-1 and TRBJ2-1, with 9 positions matching TRBD2. Germline CDR1 reads SGHRS; CDR2 reads YFSETQ. The CDR3 covers 17 residues. Losses at the gene ends were 0 bases for V and 4 bases for J; bases not matched to a gene: 8. Based on the CDR3 plus reference TRBV5-1 and TRBJ2-1, the full variable domain is KAGVTQTPRYLIKTRGQQVTLSCSPISGHRSVSWYQQTPGQGLQFLFEYFSETQRNKGNFPGRFSGRQFSNSRSEMNVSTLELGDSALYLCASSLGVAGVRYNEQFFGPGTRLTVL.

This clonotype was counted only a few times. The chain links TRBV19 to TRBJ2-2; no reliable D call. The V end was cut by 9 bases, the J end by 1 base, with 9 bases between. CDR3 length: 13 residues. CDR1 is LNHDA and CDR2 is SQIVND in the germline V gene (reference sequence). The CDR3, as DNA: TGTGCCAGCTACTATCAGAACACCGGGGAGCTGTTTTTT. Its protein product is CASYYQNTGELFF.

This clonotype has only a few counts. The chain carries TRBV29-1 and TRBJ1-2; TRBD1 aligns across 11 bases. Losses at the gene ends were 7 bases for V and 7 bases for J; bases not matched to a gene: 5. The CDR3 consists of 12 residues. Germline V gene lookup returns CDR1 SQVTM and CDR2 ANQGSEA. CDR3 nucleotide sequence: TGCAGCGGGTGGACAGGGGGCTTTGGCTACACCTTC. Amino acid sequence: CSGWTGGFGYTF.

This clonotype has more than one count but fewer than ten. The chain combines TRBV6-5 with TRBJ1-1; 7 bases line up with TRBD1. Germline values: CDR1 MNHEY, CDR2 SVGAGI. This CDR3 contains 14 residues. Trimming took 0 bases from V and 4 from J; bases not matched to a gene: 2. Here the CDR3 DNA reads TGTGCCAGCAGTTACTCAGGGGGCCGCACTGAAGCTTTCTTT. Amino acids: CASSYSGGRTEAFF.